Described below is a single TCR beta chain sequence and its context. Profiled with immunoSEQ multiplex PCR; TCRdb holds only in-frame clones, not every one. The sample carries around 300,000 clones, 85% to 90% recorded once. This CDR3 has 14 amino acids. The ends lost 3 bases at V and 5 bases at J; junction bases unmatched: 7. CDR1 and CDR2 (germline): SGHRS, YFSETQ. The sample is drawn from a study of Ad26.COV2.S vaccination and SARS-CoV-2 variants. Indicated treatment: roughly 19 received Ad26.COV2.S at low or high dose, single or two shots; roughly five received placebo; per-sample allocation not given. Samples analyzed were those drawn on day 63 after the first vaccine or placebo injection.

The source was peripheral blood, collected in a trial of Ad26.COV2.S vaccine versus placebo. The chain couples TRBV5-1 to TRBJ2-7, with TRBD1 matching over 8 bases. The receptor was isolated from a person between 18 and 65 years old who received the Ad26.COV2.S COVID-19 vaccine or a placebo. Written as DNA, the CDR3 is TGCGCCAGCAGCTCCAGCAGGGGGCACAACGAGCAGTACTTC. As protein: CASSSSRGHNEQYF.